This paragraph reports one T cell receptor beta chain. Its antigen remains unknown. The data stem from a study of cytomegalovirus exposure and HLA in healthy donors. Donors in the study were healthy people who gave bone marrow. The PCR contained 60 Vbeta and 13 Jbeta primers. Sequencing used immunoSEQ multiplex PCR; TCRdb keeps in-frame clones, though not all of them. The sample lists around 170,000 clones; 60% to 85% were seen once. Broader study findings: Compared with the approximately 670-donor mean, an Asian-associated ancestry cluster reportedly had fewer N-insertions, according to a later analysis.

Specimen: PBMCs. This TCR was sampled from a woman between 40 and 55 years old in good health and CMV-seropositive.

In DNA, the CDR3 is TGTGCCAGCAGCGGGGGACAGGGTATGAACACTGAAGCTTTCTTT. The encoded protein is CASSGGQGMNTEAFF. The chain links TRBV4-2 to TRBJ1-1; TRBD1 aligns across 9 bases. The CDR3 is 15 residues long. CDR1 is LGHNA and CDR2 is YNFKEQ in the germline V gene. V shed 5 bases, J shed 0 bases, and the junction held 4 bases outside the gene matches.